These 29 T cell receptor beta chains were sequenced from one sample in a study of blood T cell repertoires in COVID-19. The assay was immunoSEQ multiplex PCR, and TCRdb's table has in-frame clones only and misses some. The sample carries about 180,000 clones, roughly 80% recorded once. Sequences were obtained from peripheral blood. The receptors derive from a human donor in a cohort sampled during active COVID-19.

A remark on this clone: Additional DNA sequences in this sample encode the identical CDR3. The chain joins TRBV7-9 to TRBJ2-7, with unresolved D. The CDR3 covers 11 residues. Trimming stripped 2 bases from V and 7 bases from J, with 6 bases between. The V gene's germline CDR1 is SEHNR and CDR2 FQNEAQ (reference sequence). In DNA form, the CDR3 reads TGTGCCAGCAGCTTATCTAGTGAGCAGTACTTC. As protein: CASSLSSEQYF.

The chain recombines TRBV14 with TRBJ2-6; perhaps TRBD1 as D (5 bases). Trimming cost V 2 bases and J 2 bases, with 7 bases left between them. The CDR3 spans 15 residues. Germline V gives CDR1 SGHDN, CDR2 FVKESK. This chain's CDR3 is CASSQQGAGANVLTF. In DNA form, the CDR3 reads TGTGCCAGCAGCCAACAAGGGGCTGGGGCCAACGTCCTGACTTTC.

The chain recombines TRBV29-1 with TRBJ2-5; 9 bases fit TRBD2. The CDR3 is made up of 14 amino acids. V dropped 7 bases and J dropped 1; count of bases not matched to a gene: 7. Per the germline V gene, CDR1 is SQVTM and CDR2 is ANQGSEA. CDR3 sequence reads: CSALTSGTQETQYF. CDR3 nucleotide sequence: TGCAGCGCTCTGACTAGCGGAACCCAAGAGACCCAGTACTTC.

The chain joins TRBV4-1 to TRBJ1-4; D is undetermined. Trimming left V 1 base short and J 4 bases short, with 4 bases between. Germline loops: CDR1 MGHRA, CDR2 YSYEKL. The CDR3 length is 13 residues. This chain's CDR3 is CASSQVGNEKLFF. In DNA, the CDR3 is TGCGCCAGCAGCCAAGTCGGTAATGAAAAACTGTTTTTT.

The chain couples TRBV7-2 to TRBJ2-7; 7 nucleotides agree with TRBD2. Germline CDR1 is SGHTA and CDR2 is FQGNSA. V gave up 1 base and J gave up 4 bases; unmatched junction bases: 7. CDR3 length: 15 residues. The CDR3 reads CASSLGPSGNYEQYF. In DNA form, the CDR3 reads TGTGCCAGCAGCTTAGGGCCCAGCGGGAATTACGAGCAGTACTTC.

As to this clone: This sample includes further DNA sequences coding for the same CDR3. CDR3 bases: TGCGCCAGCTCTAGCGGGAGTAGGTACGAGCAGTACTTC. Its protein product is CASSSGSRYEQYF. The rearrangement links TRBV10-1 to TRBJ2-7; TRBD2 aligns across 10 bases. J gave up 4 bases and V 8 bases, and 5 bases lay outside the gene matches. The CDR3 contains 13 residues. The germline gives CDR1 WNHNN, CDR2 SYGVQD (reference sequence).

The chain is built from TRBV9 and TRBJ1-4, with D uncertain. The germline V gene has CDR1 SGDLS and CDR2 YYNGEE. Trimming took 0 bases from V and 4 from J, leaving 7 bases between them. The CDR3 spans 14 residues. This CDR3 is CASSVGLRNEKLFF. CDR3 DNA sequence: TGTGCCAGCAGCGTAGGACTGCGTAATGAAAAACTGTTTTTT. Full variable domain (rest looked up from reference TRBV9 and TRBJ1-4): DSGVTQTPKHLITATGQRVTLRCSPRSGDLSVYWYQQSLDQGLQFLIQYYNGEERAKGNILERFSAQQFPDLHSELNLSSLELGDSALYFCASSVGLRNEKLFFGSGTQLSVL.

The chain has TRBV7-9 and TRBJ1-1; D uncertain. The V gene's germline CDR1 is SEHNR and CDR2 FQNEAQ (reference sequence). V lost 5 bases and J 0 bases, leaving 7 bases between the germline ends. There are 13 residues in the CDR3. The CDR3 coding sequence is TGTGCCAGCAGCCACTTTATGAACACTGAAGCTTTCTTT. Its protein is CASSHFMNTEAFF.

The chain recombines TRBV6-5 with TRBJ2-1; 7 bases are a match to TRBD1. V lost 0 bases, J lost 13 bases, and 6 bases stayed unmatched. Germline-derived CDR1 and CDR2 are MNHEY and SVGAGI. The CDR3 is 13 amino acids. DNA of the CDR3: TGTGCCAGCAGTTACTCTGGGACAGCCCATCAGTTCTTC. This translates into CASSYSGTAHQFF.

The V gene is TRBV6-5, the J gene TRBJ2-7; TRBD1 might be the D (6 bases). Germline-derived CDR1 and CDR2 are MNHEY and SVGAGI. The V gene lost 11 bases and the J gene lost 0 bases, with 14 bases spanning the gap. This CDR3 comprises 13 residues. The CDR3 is CAGGGQSSYEQYF. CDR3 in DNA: TGTGCCGGCGGAGGACAGAGCTCCTACGAGCAGTACTTC.

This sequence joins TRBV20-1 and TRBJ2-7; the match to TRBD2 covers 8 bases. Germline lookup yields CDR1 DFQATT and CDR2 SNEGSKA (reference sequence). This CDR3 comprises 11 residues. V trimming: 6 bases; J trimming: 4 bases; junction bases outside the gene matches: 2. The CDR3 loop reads CSATGGYEQYF. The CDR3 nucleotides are TGCAGTGCCACGGGGGGGTACGAGCAGTACTTC.

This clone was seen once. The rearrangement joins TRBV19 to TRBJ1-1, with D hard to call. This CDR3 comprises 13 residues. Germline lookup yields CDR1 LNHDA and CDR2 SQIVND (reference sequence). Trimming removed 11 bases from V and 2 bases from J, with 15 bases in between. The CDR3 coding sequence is TGTGCCTGCGCCGGGTTACTAAACACTGAAGCTTTCTTT. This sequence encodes CACAGLLNTEAFF.

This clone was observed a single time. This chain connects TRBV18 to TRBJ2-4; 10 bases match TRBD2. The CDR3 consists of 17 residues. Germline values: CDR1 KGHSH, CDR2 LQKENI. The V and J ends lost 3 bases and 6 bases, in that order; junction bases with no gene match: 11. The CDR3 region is CASSPSSGGARANIQYF. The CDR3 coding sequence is TGTGCCAGCTCACCCTCCAGCGGGGGGGCCCGGGCAAACATTCAGTACTTC.

CDR3 amino acids: CASGTYITTDTQYF. CDR3 DNA sequence: TGTGCCAGCGGGACTTACATCACCACAGATACGCAGTATTTT. This chain links TRBV6-5 with TRBJ2-3, with D perhaps matching TRBD2 (6 bases). This CDR3 is built from 14 residues. Trimming stripped 8 bases from V and 2 bases from J, with 14 bases between. Germline CDR1 is MNHEY and CDR2 is SVGAGI.

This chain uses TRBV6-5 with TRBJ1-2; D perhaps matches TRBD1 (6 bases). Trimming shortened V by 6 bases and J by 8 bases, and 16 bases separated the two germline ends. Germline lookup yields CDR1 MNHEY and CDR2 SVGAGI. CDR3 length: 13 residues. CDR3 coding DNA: TGTGCCAGCAGCCGACGACAGGTACCAGGCTACACCTTC. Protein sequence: CASSRRQVPGYTF.

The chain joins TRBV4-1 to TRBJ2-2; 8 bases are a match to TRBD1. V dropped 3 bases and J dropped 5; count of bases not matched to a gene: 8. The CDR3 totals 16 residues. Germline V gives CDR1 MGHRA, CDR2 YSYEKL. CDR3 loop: CASSHPPGGTTGELFF. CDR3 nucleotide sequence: TGCGCCAGCAGCCATCCTCCAGGGGGCACGACCGGGGAGCTGTTTTTT.

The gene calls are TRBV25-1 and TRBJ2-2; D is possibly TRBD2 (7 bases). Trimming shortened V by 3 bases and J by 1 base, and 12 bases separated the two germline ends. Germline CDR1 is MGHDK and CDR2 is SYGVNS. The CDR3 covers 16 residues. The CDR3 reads CASSEAGAMNTGELFF. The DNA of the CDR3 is TGTGCCAGCAGTGAGGCGGGGGCCATGAACACCGGGGAGCTGTTTTTT. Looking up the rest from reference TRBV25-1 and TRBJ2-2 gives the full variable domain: EADIYQTPRYLVIGTGKKITLECSQTMGHDKMYWYQQDPGMELHLIHYSYGVNSTEKGDLSSESTVSRIRTEHFPLTLESARPSHTSQYLCASSEAGAMNTGELFFGEGSRLTVL.

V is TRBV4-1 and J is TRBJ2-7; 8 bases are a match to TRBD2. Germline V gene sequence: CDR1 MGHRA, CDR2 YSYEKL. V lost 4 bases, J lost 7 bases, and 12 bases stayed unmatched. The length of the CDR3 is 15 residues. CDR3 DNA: TGCGCCAGCAGCCCCGGGACTAGAAACCTATGGGAGCAGTACTTC. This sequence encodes CASSPGTRNLWEQYF.

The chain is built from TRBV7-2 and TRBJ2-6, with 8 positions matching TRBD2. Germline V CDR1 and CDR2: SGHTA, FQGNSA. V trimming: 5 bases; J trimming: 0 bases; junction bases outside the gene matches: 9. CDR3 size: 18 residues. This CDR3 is CASSPIAGTSSGANVLTF. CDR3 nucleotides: TGTGCCAGCAGCCCAATAGCGGGGACATCCTCTGGGGCCAACGTCCTGACTTTC.

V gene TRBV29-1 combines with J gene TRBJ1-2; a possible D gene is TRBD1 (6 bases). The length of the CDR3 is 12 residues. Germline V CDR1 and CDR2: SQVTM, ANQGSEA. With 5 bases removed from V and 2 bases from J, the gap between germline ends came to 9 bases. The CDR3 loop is CSVTTGNYGYTF. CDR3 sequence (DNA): TGCAGCGTTACTACAGGGAACTATGGCTACACCTTC.

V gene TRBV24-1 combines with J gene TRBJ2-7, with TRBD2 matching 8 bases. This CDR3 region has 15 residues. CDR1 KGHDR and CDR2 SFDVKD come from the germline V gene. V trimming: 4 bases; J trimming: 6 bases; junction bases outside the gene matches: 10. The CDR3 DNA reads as TGTGCCACCAGTGAAGGTAGCGGGAACCTCTGCGAGCAGTACTTC. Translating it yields CATSEGSGNLCEQYF.

In DNA, the CDR3 is TGCAGCGTCGAACCCCCGGGACAGGCGTACAATGAGCAGTTCTTC. It yields the protein CSVEPPGQAYNEQFF. The chain has TRBV29-1 and TRBJ2-1; TRBD1 agrees at 8 bases. After removal of 6 bases from V and 4 bases from J, the junction contained 11 bases not matched to a gene. Germline loops: CDR1 SQVTM, CDR2 ANQGSEA. The CDR3 is 15 amino acids.

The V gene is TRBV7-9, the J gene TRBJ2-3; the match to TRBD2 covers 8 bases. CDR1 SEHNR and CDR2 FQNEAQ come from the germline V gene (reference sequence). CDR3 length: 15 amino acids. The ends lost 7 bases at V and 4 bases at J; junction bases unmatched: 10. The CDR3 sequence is CASTIGLAGSDTQYF. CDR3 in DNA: TGTGCCAGCACCATAGGGCTAGCGGGTTCAGATACGCAGTATTTT.

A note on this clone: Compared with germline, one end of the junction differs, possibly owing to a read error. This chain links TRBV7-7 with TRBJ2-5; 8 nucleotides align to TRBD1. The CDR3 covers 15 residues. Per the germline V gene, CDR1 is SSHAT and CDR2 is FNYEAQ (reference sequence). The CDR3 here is CASSQGQGGGETQYF. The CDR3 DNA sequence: TGTGCTAGCAGCCAAGGACAGGGAGGAGGAGAGACCCAGTACTTC. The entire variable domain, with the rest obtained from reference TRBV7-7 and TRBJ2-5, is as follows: GAGVSQSPRYKVTKRGQDVTLRCDPISSHATLYWYQQALGQGPEFLTYFNYEAQPDKSGLPSDRFSAERPEGSISTLTIQRTEQRDSAMYRCASSQGQGGGETQYFGPGTRLLVL.

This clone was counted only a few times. This CDR3 reads CASSPFQGEAFF. CDR3 DNA: TGTGCCAGCAGCCCCTTCCAGGGTGAAGCTTTCTTT. The chain carries TRBV7-2 and TRBJ1-1, with a possible D match to TRBD1 (5 bases). Trimming pared 5 bases from V and 7 bases from J, leaving 11 bases between. The CDR3 is 12 residues long. The germline gives CDR1 SGHTA, CDR2 FQGNSA.

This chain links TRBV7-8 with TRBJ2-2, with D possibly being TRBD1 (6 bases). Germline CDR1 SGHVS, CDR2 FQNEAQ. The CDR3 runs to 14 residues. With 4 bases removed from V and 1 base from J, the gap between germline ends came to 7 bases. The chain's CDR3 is CASSWGQNTGELFF. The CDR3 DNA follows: TGTGCCAGCAGCTGGGGACAGAACACCGGGGAGCTGTTTTTT.

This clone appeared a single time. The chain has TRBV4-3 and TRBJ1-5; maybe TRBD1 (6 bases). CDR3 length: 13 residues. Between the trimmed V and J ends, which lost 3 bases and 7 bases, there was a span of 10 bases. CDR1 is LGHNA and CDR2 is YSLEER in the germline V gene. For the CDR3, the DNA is TGCGCCAGCAGCCACAGTACAGGGCAGCCCCAGCATTTT. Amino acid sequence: CASSHSTGQPQHF.

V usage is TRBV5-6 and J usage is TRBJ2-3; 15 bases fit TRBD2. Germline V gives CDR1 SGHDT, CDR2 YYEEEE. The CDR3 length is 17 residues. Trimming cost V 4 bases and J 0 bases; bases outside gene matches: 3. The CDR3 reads CASSPGTSGRSTDTQYF. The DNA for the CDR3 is TGTGCCAGCAGCCCCGGGACTAGCGGGAGGAGCACAGATACGCAGTATTTT.

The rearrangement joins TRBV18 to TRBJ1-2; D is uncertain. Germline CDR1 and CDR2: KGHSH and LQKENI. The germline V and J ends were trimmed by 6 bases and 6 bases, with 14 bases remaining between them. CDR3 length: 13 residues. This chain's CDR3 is CASSERSGNGYTF. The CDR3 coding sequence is TGTGCCAGCTCTGAACGGTCGGGGAATGGCTACACCTTC.